This T cell receptor beta chain was found in a study of cytomegalovirus exposure and HLA in healthy donors. General study findings and limits: Presence/absence analyses assumed roughly uniform sequencing depth across donors. Within the data, a cluster of highly shared sequence variants was likely a sequencing artifact. The investigators catalogued 150 to 200 TCR beta chains as cytomegalovirus-associated.

This CDR3 comprises 15 residues. The V end was cut by 3 bases, the J end by 6 bases, with 16 bases between. Looked up from germline, CDR1 is SGHRS and CDR2 is YFSETQ. Primers: 60 Vbeta forward and 13 Jbeta reverse. The data were produced by immunoSEQ multiplex PCR, yet TCRdb's version contains in-frame clones alone and is incomplete. Altogether fewer than 350,000 clones are present, approximately 90% being singletons, with the ten largest covering about 2.5%. Notes on this clone: The antigen remains undetermined.

The sequenced sample was PBMCs. The sequence was collected from a woman younger than 35 in good health and CMV-seronegative. This chain connects TRBV5-1 to TRBJ1-5; D remains unclear. In nucleotides, the CDR3 is TGCGCCAGCAGCTCTTCAGGAGGCGCGGGTCAGCCCCAGCATTTT. It encodes CASSSSGGAGQPQHF.